This section outlines one T cell receptor beta chain sequence together with its context. The data were obtained in a study of cytomegalovirus exposure and HLA in healthy donors. The study ran its PCR with 60 Vbeta and 13 Jbeta primers. The table came from immunoSEQ multiplex PCR; TCRdb's copy has only in-frame clones and leaves some out. The data contain roughly 180,000 clones, nearly 80% of them singletons. V was cut by 8 bases and J by 10 bases, with 15 bases left in between. Germline V gene sequence: CDR1 MNHNS, CDR2 SASEGT. The length of the CDR3 is 13 residues. This clonotype originated in a young woman in good health and CMV-seropositive. Material for sequencing was PBMCs. This sequence joins TRBV6-1 and TRBJ1-6, with a weak D call TRBD1 (5 bases). This chain's CDR3 is CASGGTGPSPLHF. CDR3 in DNA: TGTGCCAGCGGAGGGACGGGCCCCTCACCCCTCCACTTT.